This T cell receptor beta chain emerged from a study of blood T cell repertoires in COVID-19. Study in general: The origin of the acute and convalescent COVID-19 samples was the United States, Italy and Spain.

Libraries were prepared by immunoSEQ multiplex PCR; TCRdb keeps only in-frame clonotypes and omits some of them. The sample carries about 61,000 clones, about 90% recorded once. Germline V gives CDR1 SGHVS, CDR2 FQNEAQ. Trimming took 5 bases from V and 3 from J; bases not matched to a gene: 10. This CDR3 is 16 amino acids long. Sequencing was carried out using peripheral blood. The chain employs TRBV7-8 and TRBJ1-5, with TRBD1 identical over 7 bases. The TCR originated in a man older than 75 in a cohort sampled during active COVID-19. The CDR3 reads CASSPNAGQINQPQHF. CDR3 in DNA: TGTGCCAGCAGCCCGAACGCGGGACAGATCAATCAGCCCCAGCATTTT.